Given below is one T cell receptor beta chain in context. The data originate from a study of T cells in Graves' hyperthyroidism and ophthalmopathy. Study-wide background: Peripheral blood was secured at the point of initial diagnosis, before any treatment.

TCR beta CDR3 sequences were amplified from RNA transcripts. RT-PCR in the first round (using the HTBI primer set) targeted the TCR CDR3. TCRdb ran MiXCR on the multiplex PCR reads and lists one entry per CDR3 protein. The sample lists a few hundred thousand distinct CDR3 sequences; about a sixth were seen once. This CDR3 contains 13 residues. J lost 2 bases, V lost 4 bases, and 3 bases had no gene match. Per germline, CDR1 DFQATT and CDR2 SNEGSKA (reference sequence). This chain joins TRBV20-1 and TRBJ2-5; 8 nucleotides align to TRBD2. The clonotype was recovered from a woman under 30 with Graves' hyperthyroidism that later progressed to Graves' ophthalmopathy. The sample taken for sequencing was blood. CDR3 amino acids: CSATRLAQETQYF. The CDR3 DNA sequence: TGCAGTGCTACCCGACTAGCGCAAGAGACCCAGTACTTC.